Below are 21 T cell receptor beta chains sequenced from a single sample in a study of identical twins. TCRdb ran MiXCR on the 5' RACE reads and lists one entry per CDR3 protein. The table shows about 920,000 distinct CDR3 sequences, with 10% to 15% occurring only once. These same data were also listed under a study on yellow fever vaccine responses in identical twins.

Sequencing used PBMCs. The origin of the receptors is a woman younger than 35 in good health.

The V and J genes are TRBV5-8 and TRBJ2-7, with no clear D. The ends were cut back, 3 bases at V and 1 base at J, with 5 bases in the middle. The CDR3 contains 12 residues. The germline V gene has CDR1 SGHTS and CDR2 YDEGEE. The CDR3 loop is CASSWMSYEQYV. In nucleotides, the CDR3 is TGTGCCAGCAGCTGGATGTCCTACGAGCAGTACGTC.

The chain uses TRBV10-3 and TRBJ2-4; 12 bases line up with TRBD2. The CDR3 loop spans 18 amino acids. Germline V gene sequence: CDR1 ENHRY, CDR2 SYGVKD. V gave up 2 bases and J gave up 0 bases; unmatched junction bases: 5. The CDR3 DNA reads as TGTGCCATCAGTGAGACCCTACTAGCGGGGGGAGCCAAAAACATTCAGTACTTC. This codes for CAISETLLAGGAKNIQYF.

The chain joins TRBV7-9 to TRBJ1-3; no definite D call. The CDR3 spans 14 residues. CDR1 SEHNR and CDR2 FQNEAQ come from the germline V gene (reference sequence). Deletions cut 5 bases from V and 4 bases from J, with 12 bases between. The CDR3 DNA reads TGTGCCAGCAGCCCCCCGGATGGGGGAAACACCATATATTTT. Its protein is CASSPPDGGNTIYF.

This chain connects TRBV15 to TRBJ2-5; 9 bases line up with TRBD1. The trim removed 5 bases at V and 5 bases at J, leaving 15 bases unmatched. CDR1 and CDR2 (germline): LNHNV, YYDKDF (reference sequence). The CDR3 is 17 residues long. This CDR3 reads CATSLPTGTGMEETQYF. DNA of the CDR3: TGTGCCACCAGCTTACCCACCGGGACAGGGATGGAGGAGACCCAGTACTTC.

There are a few counts of this clonotype. The chain joins TRBV5-1 to TRBJ2-2; TRBD2 matches 11 bases. V lost 4 bases, J lost 9 bases, and 17 bases stayed unmatched. Germline V gene lookup returns CDR1 SGHRS and CDR2 YFSETQ. The CDR3 covers 18 residues. CDR3 in DNA: TGCGCCAGCAGCCCCCTCGCTAGCGGGAGGTCCCCGCCCCGGGAGCTGTTTTTT. It yields the protein CASSPLASGRSPPRELFF.

This clonotype has just a few counts. This rearrangement joins TRBV7-2 to TRBJ2-5; D is possibly TRBD1 (5 bases). This CDR3 comprises 13 residues. Germline V gene data show CDR1 as SGHTA and CDR2 as FQGNSA. Trimming cost V 5 bases and J 7 bases, with 14 bases left between them. DNA for the CDR3: TGTGCCAGCAGCGTAGGGGAATGGGGGACCCAGTACTTC. Protein: CASSVGEWGTQYF. Full variable domain (missing parts from reference TRBV7-2 and TRBJ2-5): GAGVSQSPSNKVTEKGKDVELRCDPISGHTALYWYRQSLGQGLEFLIYFQGNSAPDKSGLPSDRFSAERTGGSVSTLTIQRTQQEDSAVYLCASSVGEWGTQYFGPGTRLLVL.

This clonotype has just a few counts. The gene calls are TRBV7-9 and TRBJ2-1, with D perhaps matching TRBD1 (5 bases). This CDR3 region has 15 residues. The V and J ends lost 5 bases and 0 bases respectively, with 11 bases between them. Per the germline V gene, CDR1 is SEHNR and CDR2 is FQNEAQ (reference sequence). CDR3 bases: TGTGCCAGCAGCACCACAGGAGTCTCCTACAATGAGCAGTTCTTC. Translated, it gives CASSTTGVSYNEQFF.

Only a few counts were recorded for this clonotype. CDR3 in amino acids: CASSEDRGFGYTF. In DNA form, the CDR3 reads TGTGCCAGCAGCGAAGACAGGGGGTTTGGCTACACCTTC. The chain joins TRBV7-8 to TRBJ1-2; 9 bases agree with TRBD1. The length of the CDR3 is 13 residues. The V gene's germline CDR1 is SGHVS and CDR2 FQNEAQ. With 5 bases clipped from V and 7 bases from J, the junction kept 5 bases outside the gene matches.

This clonotype was counted a few times. The chain is built from TRBV6-2 or TRBV6-3 and TRBJ2-7; D not certain. Trimming stripped 2 bases from V and 2 bases from J, with 13 bases between. This CDR3 comprises 15 residues. Germline CDR1 and CDR2: MNHEY and SVGEGT. The DNA of the CDR3 is TGTGCCAGCAGTTACGGGTCCGACCTCCCCTACGAGCAGTACGTC. This encodes CASSYGSDLPYEQYV.

This clonotype was counted only a few times. This rearrangement joins TRBV7-9 to TRBJ2-5, with unresolved D. V was trimmed by 4 bases and J by 5 bases, leaving 8 bases between them. The CDR3 has 12 residues. Germline CDR1 SEHNR, CDR2 FQNEAQ (reference sequence). The CDR3 spells CASSYHVETQYF. The CDR3 DNA is TGTGCCAGCAGCTATCATGTCGAGACCCAGTACTTC.

This clonotype was seen repeatedly, ten times or more. The rearrangement links TRBV12-3 or TRBV12-4 to TRBJ2-7; D gene uncertain. The CDR3 spans 11 residues. Trimming shortened V by 3 bases and J by 2 bases, and 2 bases separated the two germline ends. The CDR3 DNA reads as TGTGCCAGCAGTTTTGCCTACGAGCAGTACTTC. This codes for CASSFAYEQYF.

The DNA for the CDR3 is TGTGCCAGCAGTTACTCGAGTAGCGGGACCTACGAGCAGTACTTC. Protein product: CASSYSSSGTYEQYF. The chain has TRBV6-5 and TRBJ2-7; 8 nucleotides align to TRBD2. CDR3 length: 15 residues. V lost 0 bases to trimming and J lost 2 bases; unmatched junction nucleotides: 3. From germline, CDR1 is MNHEY and CDR2 SVGAGI.

V usage is TRBV20-1 and J usage is TRBJ2-6; tentative D call: TRBD2 (6 bases). The CDR3 is 17 residues long. The V end lost 4 bases, the J end lost 0 bases, and 16 bases lay between the germline ends. Germline CDR1 DFQATT, CDR2 SNEGSKA (reference sequence). The CDR3 region is CSATISGSSSGANVLTF. The CDR3 coding sequence is TGCAGTGCTACGATAAGCGGGTCCAGCTCTGGGGCCAACGTCCTGACTTTC.

This clonotype has a handful of counts. The CDR3 DNA sequence: TGTGCCAGCAGTGCCAGGAGGGCCTATAATTCACCCCTCCACTTT. Amino acids: CASSARRAYNSPLHF. This rearrangement joins TRBV12-3 or TRBV12-4 to TRBJ1-6; D remains ambiguous. The V and J ends lost 5 bases and 2 bases respectively, with 10 bases between them. CDR3 length: 15 residues.

This clonotype was counted a few times. The J gene is TRBJ1-5, the V gene TRBV2, with D unresolved. V dropped 6 bases and J dropped 4 bases, with 13 bases sitting between them. From germline, CDR1 is SNHLY and CDR2 FYNNEI. The CDR3 is 14 amino acids. In nucleotides, the CDR3 is TGTGCCAGCAGCGACGATCAAGCGAATCAGCCCCAGCATTTT. Its protein is CASSDDQANQPQHF.

V usage is TRBV7-6 and J usage is TRBJ2-1; the D gene is possibly TRBD2 (5 bases). The germline gives CDR1 SGHVS, CDR2 FNYEAQ. The CDR3 extends over 14 amino acids. The V and J ends lost 5 bases and 10 bases respectively, with 18 bases between them. The CDR3 reads CASSHGVRAEEQFF. The CDR3 bases are TGTGCCAGCAGCCACGGGGTGAGGGCCGAAGAGCAGTTCTTC.

This sequence joins TRBV12-3 or TRBV12-4 and TRBJ2-1; 10 nucleotides agree with TRBD1. The V segment lost 0 bases and the J segment 7 bases; nucleotides outside the gene matches: 3. The CDR3 totals 15 residues. CDR3 coding DNA: TGTGCCAGCAGTTTAGCGGGACAGGGGTTTAATGAGCAGTTCTTC. Translation gives CASSLAGQGFNEQFF.

The CDR3 spells CATSDSGSAYEQYF. The CDR3 nucleotides are TGTGCCACCAGTGATTCGGGCAGCGCCTACGAGCAGTACTTC. This sequence joins TRBV24-1 and TRBJ2-7; no reliable D call. This CDR3 contains 14 residues. Per the germline V gene, CDR1 is KGHDR and CDR2 is SFDVKD. V gave up 2 bases and J gave up 2 bases, with 9 bases separating them.

The sample holds many counts of this clonotype. The chain is built from TRBV29-1 and TRBJ2-1; D not resolved. V dropped 2 bases and J dropped 5 bases, with 10 bases sitting between them. Germline V lookup: CDR1 SQVTM, CDR2 ANQGSEA. CDR3 length: 13 amino acids. CDR3 sequence: CSVETVGHNEQFF. The CDR3 coding sequence is TGCAGCGTTGAAACTGTAGGGCACAATGAGCAGTTCTTC.

This clonotype has just a few counts. This chain joins TRBV6-1 and TRBJ2-5; 13 bases fit TRBD2. This CDR3 is 16 amino acids long. The V gene end was trimmed by 7 bases and the J gene end by 2 bases; junction bases not matched to a gene: 7. The germline gives CDR1 MNHNS, CDR2 SASEGT. CDR3 DNA: TGTGCCAGCACAACTAGCGGGGGGGCATCGCAAGAGACCCAGTACTTC. Protein: CASTTSGGASQETQYF.

In this sample, this clonotype turned up a few times. The gene calls are TRBV12-3 or TRBV12-4 and TRBJ2-3; 7 bases fit TRBD2. The CDR3 is made up of 18 amino acids. V was pared by 5 bases and J by 2 bases, with 16 bases of the junction left unmatched. The CDR3 is CASSPGVSTSPLTDTQYF. The CDR3 DNA follows: TGTGCCAGCAGTCCCGGGGTTTCGACTAGCCCACTCACAGATACGCAGTATTTT.